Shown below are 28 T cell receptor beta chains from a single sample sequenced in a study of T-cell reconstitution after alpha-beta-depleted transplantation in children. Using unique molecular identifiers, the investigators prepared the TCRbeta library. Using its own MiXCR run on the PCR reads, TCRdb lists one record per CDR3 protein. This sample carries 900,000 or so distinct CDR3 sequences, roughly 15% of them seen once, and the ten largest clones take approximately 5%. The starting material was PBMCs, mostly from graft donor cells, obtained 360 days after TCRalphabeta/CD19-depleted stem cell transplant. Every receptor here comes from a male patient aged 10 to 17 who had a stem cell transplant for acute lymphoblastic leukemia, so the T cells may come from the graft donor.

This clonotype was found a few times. This CDR3 reads CASSRTSDRFSSTDTQYF. The CDR3 bases are TGCGCCAGCAGCAGGACATCGGACAGGTTCTCTAGCACAGATACGCAGTATTTT. This chain uses TRBV5-1 with TRBJ2-3; TRBD1 matches 7 bases. The germline gives CDR1 SGHRS, CDR2 YFSETQ. The CDR3 is 18 amino acids. Trimming removed 4 bases from V and 0 bases from J; junction bases left unmatched: 14.

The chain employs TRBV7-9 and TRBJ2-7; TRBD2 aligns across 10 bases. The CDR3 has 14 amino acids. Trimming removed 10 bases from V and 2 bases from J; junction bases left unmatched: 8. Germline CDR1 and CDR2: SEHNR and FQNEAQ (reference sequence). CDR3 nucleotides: TGTGCCACCTCGCAACTAGCGGGGCCCTACGAGCAGTACTTC. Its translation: CATSQLAGPYEQYF.

The CDR3 DNA reads as TGCGCCAGCAGCTTGTCTCGAGGGGGGCTAGCGGGAGTCCCGCGGGAGCAGTTCTTC. Translated: CASSLSRGGLAGVPREQFF. The rearrangement uses TRBV5-1 and TRBJ2-1; 10 bases match TRBD2. Germline V gene data show CDR1 as SGHRS and CDR2 as YFSETQ. The V gene end was trimmed by 1 base and the J gene end by 10 bases; junction bases not matched to a gene: 20. This CDR3 is 19 amino acids long.

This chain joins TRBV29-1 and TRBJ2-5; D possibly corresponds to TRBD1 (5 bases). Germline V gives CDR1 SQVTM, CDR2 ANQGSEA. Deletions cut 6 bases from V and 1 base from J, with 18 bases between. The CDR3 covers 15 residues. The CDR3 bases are TGCAGCGTACGGCAGGGCATTACCCTCCAAGAGACCCAGTACTTC. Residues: CSVRQGITLQETQYF.

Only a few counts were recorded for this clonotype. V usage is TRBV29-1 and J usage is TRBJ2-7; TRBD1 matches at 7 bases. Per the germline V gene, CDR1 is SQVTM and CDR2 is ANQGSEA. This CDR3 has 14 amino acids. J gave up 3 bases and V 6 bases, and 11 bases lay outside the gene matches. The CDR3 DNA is TGCAGCGTCGTAGGGGACAGCCGGGGCTACGAGCAGTACTTC. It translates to CSVVGDSRGYEQYF.

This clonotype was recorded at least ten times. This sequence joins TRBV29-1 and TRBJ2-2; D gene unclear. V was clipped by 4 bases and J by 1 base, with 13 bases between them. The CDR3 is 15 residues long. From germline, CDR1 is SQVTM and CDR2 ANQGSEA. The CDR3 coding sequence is TGCAGCGTTGTAGGGTTTACCGGGAACACCGGGGAGCTGTTTTTT. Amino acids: CSVVGFTGNTGELFF.

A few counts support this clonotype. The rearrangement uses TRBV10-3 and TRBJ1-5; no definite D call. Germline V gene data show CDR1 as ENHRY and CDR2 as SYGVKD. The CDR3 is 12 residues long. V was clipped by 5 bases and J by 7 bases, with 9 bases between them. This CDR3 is CAISSPPQPQHF. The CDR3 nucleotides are TGTGCCATCAGTTCCCCCCCACAGCCCCAGCATTTT.

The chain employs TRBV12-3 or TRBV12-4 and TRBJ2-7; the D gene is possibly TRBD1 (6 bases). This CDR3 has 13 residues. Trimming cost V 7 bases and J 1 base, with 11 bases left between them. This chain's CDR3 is CASTLRGSYEQYF. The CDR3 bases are TGTGCCAGCACCTTGAGGGGGTCCTACGAGCAGTACTTC.

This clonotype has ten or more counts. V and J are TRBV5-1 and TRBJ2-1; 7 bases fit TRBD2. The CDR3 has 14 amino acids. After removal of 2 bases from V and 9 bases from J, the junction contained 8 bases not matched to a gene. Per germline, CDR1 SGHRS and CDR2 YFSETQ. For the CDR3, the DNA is TGCGCCAGCAGCTTTTACGGGGGGAATGGTGAGCAGTTCTTC. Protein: CASSFYGGNGEQFF.

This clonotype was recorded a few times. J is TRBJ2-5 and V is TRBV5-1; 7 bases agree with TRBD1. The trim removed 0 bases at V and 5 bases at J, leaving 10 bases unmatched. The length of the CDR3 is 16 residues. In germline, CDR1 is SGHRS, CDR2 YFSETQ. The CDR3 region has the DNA TGCGCCAGCAGCTTGGCCAACAGGGGCCGAGGGGAGACCCAGTACTTC. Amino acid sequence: CASSLANRGRGETQYF.

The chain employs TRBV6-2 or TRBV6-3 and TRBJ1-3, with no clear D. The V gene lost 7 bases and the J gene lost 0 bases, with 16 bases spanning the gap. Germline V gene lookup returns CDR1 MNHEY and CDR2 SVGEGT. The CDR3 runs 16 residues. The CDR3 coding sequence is TGTGCCAGCAACCAGGACGGAACGAGCTCTGGAAACACCATATATTTT. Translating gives CASNQDGTSSGNTIYF.

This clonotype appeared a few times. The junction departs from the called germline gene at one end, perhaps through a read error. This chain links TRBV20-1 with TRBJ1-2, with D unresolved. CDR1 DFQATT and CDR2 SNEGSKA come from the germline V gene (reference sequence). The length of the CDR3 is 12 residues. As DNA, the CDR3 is TGCAGTGCGAGAGGTGCGGGCTATGGCTACACCTTC. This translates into CSARGAGYGYTF.

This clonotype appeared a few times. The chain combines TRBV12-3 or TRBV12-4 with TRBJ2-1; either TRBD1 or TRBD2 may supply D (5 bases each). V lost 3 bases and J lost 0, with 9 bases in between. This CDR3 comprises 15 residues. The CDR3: CASSFVGTSYNEQFF. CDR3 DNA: TGTGCCAGCAGTTTTGTCGGGACCTCCTACAATGAGCAGTTCTTC.

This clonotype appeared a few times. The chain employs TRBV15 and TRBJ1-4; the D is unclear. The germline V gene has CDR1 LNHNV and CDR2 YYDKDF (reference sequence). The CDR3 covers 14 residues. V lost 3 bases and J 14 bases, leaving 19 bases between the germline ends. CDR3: CATSSYTDRGVLFF. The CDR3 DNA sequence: TGTGCCACCAGCAGCTACACGGACCGGGGAGTGCTGTTTTTT.

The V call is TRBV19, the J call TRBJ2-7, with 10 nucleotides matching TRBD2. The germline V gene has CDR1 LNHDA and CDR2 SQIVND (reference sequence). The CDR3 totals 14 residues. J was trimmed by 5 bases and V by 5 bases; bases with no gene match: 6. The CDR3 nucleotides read TGTGCCAGTAGTCTTAGCGGGAGGAGGAACGAGCAGTACTTC. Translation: CASSLSGRRNEQYF.

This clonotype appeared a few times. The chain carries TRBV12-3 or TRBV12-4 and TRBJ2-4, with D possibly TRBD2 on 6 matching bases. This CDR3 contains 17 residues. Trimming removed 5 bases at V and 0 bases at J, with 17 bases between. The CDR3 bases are TGTGCCAGCAGTACGGGGACTTACTACAAAGCCAAAAACATTCAGTACTTC. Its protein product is CASSTGTYYKAKNIQYF.

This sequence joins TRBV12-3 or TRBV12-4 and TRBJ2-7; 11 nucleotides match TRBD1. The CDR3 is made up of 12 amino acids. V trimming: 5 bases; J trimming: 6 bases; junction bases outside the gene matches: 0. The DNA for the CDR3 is TGTGCCAGCAGTGGGACAGGGGGCGAGCAGTACTTC. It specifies CASSGTGGEQYF.

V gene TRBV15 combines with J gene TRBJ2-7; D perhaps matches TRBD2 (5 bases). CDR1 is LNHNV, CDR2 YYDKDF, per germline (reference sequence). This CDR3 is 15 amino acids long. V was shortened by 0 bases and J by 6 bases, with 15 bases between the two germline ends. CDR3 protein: CATSRDPEVAGEQYF. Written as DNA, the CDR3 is TGTGCCACCAGCAGAGATCCGGAGGTGGCGGGCGAGCAGTACTTC.

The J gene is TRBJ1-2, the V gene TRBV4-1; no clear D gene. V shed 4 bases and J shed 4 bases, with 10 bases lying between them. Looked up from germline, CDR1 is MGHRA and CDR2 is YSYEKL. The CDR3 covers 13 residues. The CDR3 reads CASSRSSLYGYTF. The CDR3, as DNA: TGCGCCAGCAGCCGCAGTAGTCTCTATGGCTACACCTTC.

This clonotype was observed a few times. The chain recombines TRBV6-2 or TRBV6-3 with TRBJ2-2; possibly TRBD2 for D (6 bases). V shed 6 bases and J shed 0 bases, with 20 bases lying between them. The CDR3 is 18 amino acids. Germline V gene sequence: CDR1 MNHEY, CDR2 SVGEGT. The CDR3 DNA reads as TGTGCCAGCAGGGGGACTCTTATTCCCTCTCCGAACACCGGGGAGCTGTTTTTT. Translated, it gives CASRGTLIPSPNTGELFF.

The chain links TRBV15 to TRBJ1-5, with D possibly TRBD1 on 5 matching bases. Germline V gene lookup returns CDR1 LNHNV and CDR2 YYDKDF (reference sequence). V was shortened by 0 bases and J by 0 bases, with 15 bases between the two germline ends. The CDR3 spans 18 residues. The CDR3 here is CATSREKMGRYSNQPQHF. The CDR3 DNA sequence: TGTGCCACCAGCAGAGAAAAAATGGGACGCTATAGCAATCAGCCCCAGCATTTT.

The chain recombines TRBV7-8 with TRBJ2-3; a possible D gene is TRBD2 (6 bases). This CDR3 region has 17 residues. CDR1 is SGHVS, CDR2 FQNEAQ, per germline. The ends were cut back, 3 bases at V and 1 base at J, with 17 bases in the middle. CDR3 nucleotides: TGTGCCAGCAGCTTGGGATTAGCGGTTAGACGCACAGATACGCAGTATTTT. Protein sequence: CASSLGLAVRRTDTQYF.

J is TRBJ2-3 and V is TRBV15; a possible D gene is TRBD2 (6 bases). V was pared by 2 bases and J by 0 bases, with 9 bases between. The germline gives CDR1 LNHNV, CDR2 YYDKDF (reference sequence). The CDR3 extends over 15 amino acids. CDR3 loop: CATSRYRESTDTQYF. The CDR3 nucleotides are TGTGCCACCAGCAGATATCGGGAGAGCACAGATACGCAGTATTTT.

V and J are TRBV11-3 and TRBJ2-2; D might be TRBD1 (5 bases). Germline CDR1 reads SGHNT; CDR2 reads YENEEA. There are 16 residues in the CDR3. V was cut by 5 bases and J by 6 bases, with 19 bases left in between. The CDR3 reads CASSRRTSFRAGELFF. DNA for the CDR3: TGTGCCAGCAGCCGCCGGACATCCTTTAGGGCCGGGGAGCTGTTTTTT.

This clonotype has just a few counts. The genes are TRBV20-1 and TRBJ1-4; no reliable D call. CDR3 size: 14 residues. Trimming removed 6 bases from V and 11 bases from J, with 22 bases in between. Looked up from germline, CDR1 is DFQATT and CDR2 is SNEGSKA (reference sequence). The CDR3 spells CSAESSLFTSKLFF. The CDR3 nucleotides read TGCAGTGCGGAGTCGTCCCTATTCACCAGCAAACTGTTTTTT.

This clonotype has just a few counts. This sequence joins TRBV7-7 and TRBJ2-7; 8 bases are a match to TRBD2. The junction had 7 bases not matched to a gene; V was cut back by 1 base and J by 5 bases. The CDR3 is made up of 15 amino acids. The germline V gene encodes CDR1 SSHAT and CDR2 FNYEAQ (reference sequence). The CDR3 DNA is TGTGCCAGCAGCTTAGAAGTAGCGGGACGGCACGAGCAGTACTTC. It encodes CASSLEVAGRHEQYF.

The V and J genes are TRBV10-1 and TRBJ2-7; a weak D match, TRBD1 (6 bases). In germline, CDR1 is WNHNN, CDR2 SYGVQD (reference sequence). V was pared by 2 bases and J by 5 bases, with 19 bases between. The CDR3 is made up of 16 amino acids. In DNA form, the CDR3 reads TGCGCCAGCAGTGAGAGAGGTCAGGGGAATCGTAACGAGCAGTACTTC. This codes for CASSERGQGNRNEQYF.

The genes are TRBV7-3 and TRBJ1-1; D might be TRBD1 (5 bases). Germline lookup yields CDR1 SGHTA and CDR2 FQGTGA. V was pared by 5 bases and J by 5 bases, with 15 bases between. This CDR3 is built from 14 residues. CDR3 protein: CASSPLGGLTEAFF. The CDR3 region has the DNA TGTGCCAGCAGCCCCCTCGGGGGGTTGACTGAAGCTTTCTTT.